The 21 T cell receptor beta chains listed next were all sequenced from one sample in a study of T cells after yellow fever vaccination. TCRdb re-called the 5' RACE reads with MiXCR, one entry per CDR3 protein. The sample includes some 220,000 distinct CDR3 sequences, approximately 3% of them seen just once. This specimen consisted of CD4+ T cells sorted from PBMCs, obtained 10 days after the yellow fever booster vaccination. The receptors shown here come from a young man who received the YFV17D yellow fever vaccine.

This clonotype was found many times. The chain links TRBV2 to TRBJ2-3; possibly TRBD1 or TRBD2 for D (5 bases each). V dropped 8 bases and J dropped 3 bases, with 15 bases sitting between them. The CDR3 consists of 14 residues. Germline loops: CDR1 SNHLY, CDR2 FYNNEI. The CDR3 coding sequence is TGTGCCAGCCCTCCACGGGGCGTTACAGATACGCAGTATTTT. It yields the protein CASPPRGVTDTQYF.

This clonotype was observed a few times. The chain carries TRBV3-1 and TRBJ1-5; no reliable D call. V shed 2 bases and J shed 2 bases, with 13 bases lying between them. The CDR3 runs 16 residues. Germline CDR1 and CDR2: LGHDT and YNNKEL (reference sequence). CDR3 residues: CASSQLPPLGNQPQHF. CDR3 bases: TGTGCCAGCAGCCAATTACCGCCTTTGGGCAATCAGCCCCAGCATTTT.

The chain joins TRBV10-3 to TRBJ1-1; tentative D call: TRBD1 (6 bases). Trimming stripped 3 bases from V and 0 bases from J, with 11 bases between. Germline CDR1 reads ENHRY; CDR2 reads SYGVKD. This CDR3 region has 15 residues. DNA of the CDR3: TGTGCCATCAGTGACCCAGACAGGATGAACACTGAAGCTTTCTTT. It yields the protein CAISDPDRMNTEAFF.

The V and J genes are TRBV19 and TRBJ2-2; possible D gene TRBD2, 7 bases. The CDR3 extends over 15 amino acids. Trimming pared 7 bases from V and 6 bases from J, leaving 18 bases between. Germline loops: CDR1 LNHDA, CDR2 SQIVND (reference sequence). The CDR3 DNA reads TGTGCCAGTAATCTTGGGGGGGCGCCTCCCGGGGAGCTGTTTTTT. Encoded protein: CASNLGGAPPGELFF.

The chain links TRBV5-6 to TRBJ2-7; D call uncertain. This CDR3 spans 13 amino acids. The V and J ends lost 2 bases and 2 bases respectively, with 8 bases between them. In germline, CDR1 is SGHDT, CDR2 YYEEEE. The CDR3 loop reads CASSLTGAYEQYF. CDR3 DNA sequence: TGTGCCAGCAGCTTAACTGGCGCCTACGAGCAGTACTTC.

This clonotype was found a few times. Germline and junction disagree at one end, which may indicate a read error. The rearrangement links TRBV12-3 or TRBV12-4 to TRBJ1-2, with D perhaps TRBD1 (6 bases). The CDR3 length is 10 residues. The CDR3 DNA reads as TGTGCCAGCAGCCGTGACAGGCAATTCTTC. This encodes CASSRDRQFF.

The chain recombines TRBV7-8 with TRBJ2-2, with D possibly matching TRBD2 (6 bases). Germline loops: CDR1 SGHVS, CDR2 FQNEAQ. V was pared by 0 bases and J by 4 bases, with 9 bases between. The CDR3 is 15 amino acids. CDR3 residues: CASSLANGGTGELFF. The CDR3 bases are TGTGCCAGCAGCTTAGCGAACGGGGGCACCGGGGAGCTGTTTTTT.

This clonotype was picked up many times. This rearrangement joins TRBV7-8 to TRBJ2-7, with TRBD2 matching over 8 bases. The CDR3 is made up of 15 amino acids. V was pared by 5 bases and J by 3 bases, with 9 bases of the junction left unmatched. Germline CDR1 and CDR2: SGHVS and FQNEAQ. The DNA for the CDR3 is TGTGCCAGCAGCCCGTCGCGGGGGGAGGGCTACGAGCAGTACTTC. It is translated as CASSPSRGEGYEQYF.

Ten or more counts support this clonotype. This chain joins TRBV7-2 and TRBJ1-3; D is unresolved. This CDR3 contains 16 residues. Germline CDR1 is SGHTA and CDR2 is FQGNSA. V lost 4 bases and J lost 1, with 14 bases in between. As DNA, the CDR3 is TGTGCCAGCAGCTGGGCGGGCCGTAGGTCTGGAAACACCATATATTTT. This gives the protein CASSWAGRRSGNTIYF.

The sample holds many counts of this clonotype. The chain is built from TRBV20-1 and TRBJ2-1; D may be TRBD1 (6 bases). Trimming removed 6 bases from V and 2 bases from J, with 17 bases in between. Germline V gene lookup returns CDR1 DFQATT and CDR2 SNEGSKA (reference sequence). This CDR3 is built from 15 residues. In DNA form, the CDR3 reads TGCAGTGCCCCCCCCCCGACAGGACCCTACAATGAGCAGTTCTTC. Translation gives CSAPPPTGPYNEQFF.

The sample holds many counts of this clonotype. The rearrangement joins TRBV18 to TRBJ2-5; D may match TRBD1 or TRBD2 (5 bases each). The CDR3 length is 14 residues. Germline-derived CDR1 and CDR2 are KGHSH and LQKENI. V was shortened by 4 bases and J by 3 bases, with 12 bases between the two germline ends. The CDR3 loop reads CASSRGRVEETQYF. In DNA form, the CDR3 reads TGTGCCAGCTCACGGGGACGAGTAGAAGAGACCCAGTACTTC.

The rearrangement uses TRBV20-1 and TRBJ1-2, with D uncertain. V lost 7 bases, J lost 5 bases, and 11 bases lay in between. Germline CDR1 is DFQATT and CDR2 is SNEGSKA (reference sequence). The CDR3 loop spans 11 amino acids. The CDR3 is CSVRLLYGYTF. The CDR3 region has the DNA TGCAGTGTTCGACTCCTGTATGGCTACACCTTC.

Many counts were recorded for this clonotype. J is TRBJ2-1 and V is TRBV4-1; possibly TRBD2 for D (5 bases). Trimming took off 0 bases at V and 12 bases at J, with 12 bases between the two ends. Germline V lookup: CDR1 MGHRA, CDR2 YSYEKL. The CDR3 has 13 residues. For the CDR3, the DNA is TGCGCCAGCAGCCAAGATAGGGAGACCAGGCAGTTCTTC. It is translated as CASSQDRETRQFF.

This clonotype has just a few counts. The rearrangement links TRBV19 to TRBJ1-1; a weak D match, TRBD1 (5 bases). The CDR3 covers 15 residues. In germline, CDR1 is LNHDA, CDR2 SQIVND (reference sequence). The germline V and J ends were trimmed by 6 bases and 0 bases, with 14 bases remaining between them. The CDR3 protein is CASSRETSMNTEAFF. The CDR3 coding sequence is TGTGCCAGTAGCAGGGAAACTAGCATGAACACTGAAGCTTTCTTT.

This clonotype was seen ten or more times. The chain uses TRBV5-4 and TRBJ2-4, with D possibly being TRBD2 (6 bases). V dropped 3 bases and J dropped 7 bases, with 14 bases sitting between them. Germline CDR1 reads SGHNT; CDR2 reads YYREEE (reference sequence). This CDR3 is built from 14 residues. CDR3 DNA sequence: TGTGCCAGCAGCTCCGGGGGTAGAGACAACATTCAGTACTTC. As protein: CASSSGGRDNIQYF.

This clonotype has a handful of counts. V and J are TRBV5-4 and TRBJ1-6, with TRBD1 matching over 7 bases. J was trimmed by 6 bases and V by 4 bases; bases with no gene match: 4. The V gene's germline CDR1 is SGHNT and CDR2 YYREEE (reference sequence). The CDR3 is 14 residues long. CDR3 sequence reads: CASSPRDSNSPLHF. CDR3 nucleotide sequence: TGTGCCAGCAGCCCCCGGGACAGTAATTCACCCCTCCACTTT.

The CDR3 DNA reads TGTGCCTGGGACCGGGACAGGCGTGTGGAGCAGTACTTC. This gives the protein CAWDRDRRVEQYF. V gene TRBV30 combines with J gene TRBJ2-7, with 8 bases identical to TRBD1. This CDR3 region has 13 residues. Losses at the gene ends were 5 bases for V and 7 bases for J; bases not matched to a gene: 10. Germline lookup yields CDR1 GTSNPN and CDR2 SVGIG (reference sequence). The variable domain in full, completed from reference TRBV30 and TRBJ2-7, reads SQTIHQWPATLVQPVGSPLSLECTVEGTSNPNLYWYRQAAGRGLQLLFYSVGIGQISSEVPQNLSASRPQDRQFILSSKKLLLSDSGFYLCAWDRDRRVEQYFGPGTRLTVT.

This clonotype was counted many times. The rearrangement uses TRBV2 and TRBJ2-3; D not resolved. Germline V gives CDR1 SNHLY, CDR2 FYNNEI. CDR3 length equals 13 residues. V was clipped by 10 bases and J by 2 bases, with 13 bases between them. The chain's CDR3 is CATSEPFTDTQYF. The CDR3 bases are TGTGCCACCTCAGAGCCCTTCACAGATACGCAGTATTTT.

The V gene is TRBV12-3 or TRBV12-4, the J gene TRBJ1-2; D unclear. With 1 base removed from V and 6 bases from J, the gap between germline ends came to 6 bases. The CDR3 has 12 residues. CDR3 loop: CASSLVPNGYTF. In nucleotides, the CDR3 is TGTGCCAGCAGTTTAGTTCCGAATGGCTACACCTTC.

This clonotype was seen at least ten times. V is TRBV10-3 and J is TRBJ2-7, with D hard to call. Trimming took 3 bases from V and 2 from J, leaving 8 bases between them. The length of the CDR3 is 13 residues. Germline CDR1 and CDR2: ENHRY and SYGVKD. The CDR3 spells CAISDHGTYEQYF. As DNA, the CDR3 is TGTGCCATCAGTGACCACGGAACCTACGAGCAGTACTTC.

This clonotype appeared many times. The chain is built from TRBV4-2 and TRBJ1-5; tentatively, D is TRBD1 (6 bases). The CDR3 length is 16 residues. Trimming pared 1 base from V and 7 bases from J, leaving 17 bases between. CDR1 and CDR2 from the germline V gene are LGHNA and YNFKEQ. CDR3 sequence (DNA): TGTGCCAGCAGCCAAGGGTGGGGACAAGTCGGCCAGCCCCAGCATTTT. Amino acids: CASSQGWGQVGQPQHF.